A single TCR beta chain is shown here with its context. The antigen is undetermined. This sample was taken from a study of CD4 T cells in relation to SARS-CoV-2 and coronaviruses. The V gene lost 0 bases and the J gene lost 6 bases, with 8 bases spanning the gap. The CDR3 loop spans 13 amino acids. In germline, CDR1 is LGHNT, CDR2 FRNRAP. Libraries were prepared by immunoSEQ multiplex PCR; TCRdb keeps only in-frame clonotypes and omits some of them. The sample comprises around 25,000 clones, 70% to 75% of which are singletons, and more than 15% rests with the top ten. The unexposed donors gave CD4+ T cells in 2011-2018, prior to COVID-19. CD4+ T cells were isolated from the cells after around eleven days of culture. Unexposed-donor CD4+ T cells were probed with SARS-CoV-2 S/N and four cold-coronavirus spikes, cells permitting.

Material: CD4+ T cells from PBMCs, cultured in vitro. This clonotype was obtained from a human donor in good health. The chain carries TRBV12-5 and TRBJ1-1; D not resolved. This chain's CDR3 is CASGLVQRAEAFF. DNA for the CDR3: TGTGCTAGTGGTTTGGTACAGCGGGCTGAAGCTTTCTTT.